This T cell receptor (beta chain) originates from a study of blood T cell repertoires in COVID-19. The V gene lost 0 bases and the J gene lost 4 bases, with 7 bases spanning the gap. CDR1 and CDR2 from the germline V gene are LGHNT and FRNRAP. The CDR3 contains 14 residues. As processed by the authors: Amplification of reference gene primers provided the estimated nucleated cell counts. Generated by immunoSEQ multiplex PCR, the TCRdb table keeps only in-frame clones and is missing some. For V, J and clone size, that table is used; D and trimming come from the DNA. The profile covers over 60,000 clones, with roughly 92% appearing a single time and 5.5% to 6.5% taken by the ten largest.

The specimen was peripheral blood. The sequence was obtained from a human donor in a cohort sampled during active COVID-19. V is TRBV12-5 and J is TRBJ2-1; D is undetermined. CDR3 sequence reads: CASGLVPQYNEQFF. The CDR3 DNA sequence: TGTGCTAGTGGTTTGGTACCACAATACAATGAGCAGTTCTTC.